This TCR beta chain was captured in a study of T cell responses to AZD1222 COVID-19 vaccine listed by TCRdb under 2021. With regard to the full study: Because spike-specific TCR depth and breadth did not differ between the two schedules, AZD1222 recipients who got a second dose at roughly 4 weeks were pooled with those who got a second dose at roughly 12 weeks. TCR sequencing was performed for 230 to 250 trial participants, of whom 200 to 220 were given two doses of AZD1222 and some 26 were given two doses of MenACWY control vaccine. Enrollment into the trials was organized by age into subgroups of 18-55, 56-69 and 70-plus years, and those subgroups contained around 150, 28 and 57 TCR-sequenced participants, respectively.

The CDR3 regions of human TCRbeta chains were analyzed by immunosequencing. The authors' analysis ran thus. Repertoire TCRs were matched against a reference library of SARS-CoV-2-specific TCRs generated with the MIRA antigen-specificity platform. Breadth was defined as the fraction of unique TCRs that were SARS-CoV-2-associated. Depth was defined as the fraction of total T cells that were SARS-CoV-2-associated. Using the MIRA data, every spike-specific TCR was mapped to the spike region that the TCR reacted to and assigned to either a CD4 or a CD8 class. Log10-transformed breadth and depth values were compared by one-way ANOVA with Sidak's multiple comparisons tests. The table was pulled from immuneACCESS by TCRdb, which kept in-frame rearrangements only. Such tables lose some clones; where checked, under half of the loss comes from unresolved V genes, and the rest has no known cause. V and J calls and clone size are those listed in that table; D and trimming were worked out from the DNA. Counted in this sample were 80,000 to 90,000 clones; about 90% of them appeared once. The top ten clonotypes cover roughly 5.2% of the sample.

General study outcomes and caveats: Vaccine-associated CD4 TCRs spanned the whole spike protein, with dominant responses in regions 160-218 and 743-854. A significant rise in spike-specific TCR breadth and depth was observed after two AZD1222 doses relative to day 0 and relative to MenACWY recipients. Participants were mostly white British and included more females than males, and it was suggested by the authors that clonal diversity may have been underestimated. Epitopes outside the regions mutated in the B.1.351 and B.1.1.7 variants were reportedly recognized by nearly half of the unique spike-specific TCRs. In the small 56-69-year group, the increase in depth fell short of significance, most likely because of low power. No day 14 peak-response samples were available, so repertoires were characterized only after the peak T cell response. Conclusions about previously exposed vaccinees are limited because only a handful of AZD1222 recipients were SARS-CoV-2 seropositive at baseline.

About this clone: There is no known antigen for this receptor. No much larger clonotype is one base removed from it; base qualities were not supplied.

The sample's time point label, in plain terms: baseline before first vaccination. Vaccinee samples were obtained from the UK trials COV001 and COV002, which included a single-blind randomized controlled phase 2/3 trial of AZD1222 (ChAdOx1 nCoV-19) in healthy adults. For TCRbeta chain sequencing, PBMC samples from trial participants were taken at day 0 and at day 28 after the second dose. This sequence originates from an adult in good health. The input for sequencing was peripheral blood, taken on day 0 of AZD1222 vaccination.

The DNA sequence is TGTGCCAGCAAGAGGACGGTTACCTTCTTTGAGCAGTACTTC. This sequence encodes CASKRTVTFFEQYF. The chain is assembled from TRBV6-5 and TRBJ2-7; too little of a D gene remains to name it. The trim is 7 bases for V and 7 bases for J, with a gap of 20 bases between the germline ends. CDR1 and CDR2, per the germline V gene, are MNHEY and SVGAGI. The CDR3 starts with the cysteine, ends with the phenylalanine, and has 14 residues. Only CDR3 DNA remains: 42 bases, in frame from the first base.